Listed below are T cell receptor beta chains from one sample, sequenced in a study of breast tumors, draining lymph nodes, adjacent tissues. TCRdb used MiXCR to reprocess the multiplex PCR reads, holding one entry per CDR3 protein. The sample lists about 230,000 distinct CDR3 sequences, less than 40% occurring once. The sequencing sample was made of axillary lymph node tissue. These receptors were obtained from a female donor with breast cancer. Some clones in this sample may be carry-over from other donors' samples. The CDR3 runs from the conserved cysteine through the conserved F or W. Each record gives: D gene, clone size, V gene, J gene, CDR3 DNA, CDR3 protein. D genes are given only for firm matches. Only part of the rows carry a size: once, few, many, or a class if the clone is expanded.

.	.	TRBV10-1	TRBJ2-5	TGCGCCAGCAGTGGACCCGGGACAGGGTGCTTTCTACTAGCGGGGTACCAAGAGACCCAGTACTTC	CASSGPGTGCFLLAGYQETQYF
.	many	TRBV4-1	TRBJ2-6	TGCGCCAGCAGTAGTCTGGGCGGGGCCAACGTCCTGACTTTC	CASSSLGGANVLTF
TRBD1	many	TRBV5-1	TRBJ2-7	TGCGCCAGCAGCTTGTCGCGGACAGGGGTCTACGAGCAGTACTTC	CASSLSRTGVYEQYF
.	.	TRBV15	TRBJ2-1	TGTGCCACCAGCAGAGACGATGGGGGACGGAACAATGAGCAGTTCTTC	CATSRDDGGRNNEQFF
TRBD1	.	TRBV9	TRBJ1-2	TGTGCCAGCAGCGCCCGGGACAGGGGCTATGGCTGCGCCTTC	CASSARDRGYGCAF
.	.	TRBV5-1	TRBJ2-7	TGTGCCAGCAGCTCGCCGGGAGCGACAGCCTACGAGCAGTACTTC	CASSSPGATAYEQYF
TRBD2	many	TRBV29-1	TRBJ2-1	TGCAGCGTTGAATCAGGGCGGACTAGCAATGAGCAGTTCTTC	CSVESGRTSNEQFF
.	.	TRBV7-4	TRBJ1-5	TGTGCCAGCAGCTTTACAGGGTTTATCCAGCCCCAGCATTTT	CASSFTGFIQPQHF
TRBD2	few	TRBV5-1	TRBJ2-3	TGCGCCAGCAGCGTTGCAGCGGGAGGAGATACGCAGTATTTT	CASSVAAGGDTQYF
TRBD2	few	TRBV15	TRBJ2-2	TGTGCCACCAGCAGATCCCTAGCGGGACGGGGCGGGGAGCTGTTTTTT	CATSRSLAGRGGELFF
.	.	TRBV5-6	TRBJ2-5	TGTGCCAGCAGACTCATGGGACGGCAAGAGATCCAGTACTTC	CASRLMGRQEIQYF
.	many	TRBV11-2	TRBJ2-1	TGTGCCAGCAGCTTAGGCCTAGGGGCGAGAGAGCAGTTCTTC	CASSLGLGAREQFF
TRBD1	many	TRBV7-2	TRBJ2-4	TGTGCCAGTCGATCCGGGACAGCAGCCAAAAACATTCAGTACTTC	CASRSGTAAKNIQYF
TRBD1	.	TRBV5-1	TRBJ1-1	TGCGCCAGCAGCTTACCCCAGGGGGAGAACACTGAAGCTTCCTTT	CASSLPQGENTEASF
TRBD2	.	TRBV11-2	TRBJ2-1	TGTGCCAGCAGTTTCAAAGCGGGAGCCTACAATGAGCAGTTCTTC	CASSFKAGAYNEQFF
.	many	TRBV11-2	TRBJ2-7	TGTGCCAGCAGCTTAGTAAGGAGAAACCCCTCCTACGAGCAGTACTTC	CASSLVRRNPSYEQYF
.	many	TRBV5-1	TRBJ2-1	TGCGCCAGCAGCGGGGTGGGGCGGGACACCTTGCGCTACGCTGAGCAGTTCTTC	CASSGVGRDTLRYAEQFF
.	.	TRBV27	TRBJ2-7	TGTGCCAGCAGTTTTTACCGGGCCGGCATAAACTACGAGCAGTACTTC	CASSFYRAGINYEQYF
TRBD1	.	TRBV2	TRBJ1-5	TGTGCCAGCAGTTGGCAGGGGGATTTCAATCAGCCCCAGCATTTT	CASSWQGDFNQPQHF
.	many	TRBV7-2	TRBJ2-3	TGTGCCAGCAGCAGGGACGCCATCAGGCAGTATTTT	CASSRDAIRQYF
.	many	TRBV11-2	TRBJ2-5	TGTGCCAGCAGCTTGAGTGGAGAGACCCAGTACTTC	CASSLSGETQYF
TRBD1	once	TRBV11-2	TRBJ1-2	TGTGCCAGCAGCCTATGGCCGGGACAGGGGTTCGGCGGCTACACCTTC	CASSLWPGQGFGGYTF